The 25 T cell receptor beta chains given below trace back to one sample, sequenced in a study of identical twins (TCRdb year 2016). The method behind the library was 5' RACE. Instrument on record: Illumina HiSeq 2000. TCRdb ran its own pipeline on the public reads, namely fastp trimming at Q25 and MiXCR clone calling, and kept in-frame beta chains. Rows with a matching CDR3 protein are joined into one entry that keeps the most common DNA and genes. The sample profile shows 450,000 or so distinct CDR3 sequences; approximately 14% of them were found once. 0.4% to 0.55% of the sample comes from the top ten. The same data also went into a second study, on yellow fever vaccine responses in identical twins.

The sequenced sample consisted of CD4+ T cells sorted from blood. Receptors originate from a woman aged 18-30 years in good health.

The chain carries TRBV6-5 and TRBJ2-3, with 10 bases lining up with TRBD1. This CDR3 spans 17 amino acids. J gave up 7 bases and V 0 bases, and 10 bases lay outside the gene matches. The V gene's germline CDR1 is MNHEY and CDR2 SVGAGI. CDR3 sequence: CASSYSTGTGVPYTQYF. DNA for the CDR3: TGTGCCAGCAGTTACTCAACCGGGACAGGGGTCCCTTATACGCAGTATTTT.

The table lists this clonotype with a few counts. J is TRBJ2-5 and V is TRBV6-1; D is possibly TRBD2 (5 bases). Germline values: CDR1 MNHNS, CDR2 SASEGT. The CDR3 sequence is 13 residues long. Trimming cost V 5 bases and J 3 bases, with 10 bases left between them. CDR3 bases: TGTGCCAGCAGTCGGACTGTAGAAGAGACCCAGTACTTC. It translates to CASSRTVEETQYF.

This clonotype turned up a few times. The chain recombines TRBV28 with TRBJ2-2; the D gene could be TRBD1 or TRBD2 (5 bases each). Deletions cut 6 bases from V and 0 bases from J, with 14 bases between. Looked up from germline, CDR1 is MDHEN and CDR2 is SYDVKM. The CDR3 loop spans 16 amino acids. The CDR3 DNA reads as TGTGCCAGCAGAAGAACCGGGACGGCGAACACCGGGGAGCTGTTTTTT. The encoded protein is CASRRTGTANTGELFF.

V and J are TRBV5-5 and TRBJ2-6; D uncertain. In germline, CDR1 is SGHKS, CDR2 YYEKEE (reference sequence). The CDR3 has 17 residues. V was cut by 3 bases and J by 4 bases, with 17 bases left in between. The CDR3 here is CASSSSLPGPGANVLTF. DNA for the CDR3: TGTGCCAGCAGCTCCAGCCTTCCTGGCCCAGGGGCCAACGTCCTGACTTTC.

The table lists this clonotype with a few counts. The chain recombines TRBV7-9 with TRBJ1-4; 9 nucleotides match TRBD1. The CDR3 runs to 15 residues. Germline V gene data show CDR1 as SEHNR and CDR2 as FQNEAQ (reference sequence). The junction had 6 bases not matched to a gene; V was cut back by 4 bases and J by 6 bases. CDR3 sequence reads: CASSSRTGDHEKLFF. In DNA form, the CDR3 reads TGTGCCAGCAGCTCAAGGACAGGGGATCATGAAAAACTGTTTTTT.

Of note for this clonotype: At one end the junction does not follow the germline gene, possibly because of a read error. The rearrangement links TRBV28 to TRBJ2-7; 9 bases map to TRBD2. From germline, CDR1 is MDHEN and CDR2 SYDVKM. This CDR3 has 16 residues. This chain's CDR3 is CARSFQVAGASYEQYF. For the CDR3, the DNA is TGTGCCAGGAGTTTCCAAGTAGCGGGAGCCTCCTACGAGCAGTACTTC.

V and J are TRBV11-2 and TRBJ1-6, with TRBD1 as a possible D gene (5 bases). The length of the CDR3 is 14 residues. Germline V gives CDR1 SGHAT, CDR2 FQNNGV. Trimming took 6 bases from V and 8 from J, leaving 14 bases between them. This CDR3 is CASRPRGEDSPLHF. CDR3 nucleotides: TGTGCCAGCAGACCGAGAGGGGAAGATTCACCCCTCCACTTT.

The V and J genes are TRBV12-3 or TRBV12-4 and TRBJ2-3; D may be TRBD1 or TRBD2 (5 bases each). This CDR3 contains 16 residues. Trimming removed 5 bases from V and 4 bases from J, with 19 bases in between. Here the CDR3 reads CASSKLRGDRPDTQYF. The CDR3 nucleotides read TGTGCCAGCAGTAAGCTCCGGGGCGACCGGCCAGATACGCAGTATTTT.

A few counts support this clonotype. J is TRBJ2-1 and V is TRBV6-5; D is undetermined. Deletions cut 0 bases from V and 4 bases from J, with 13 bases between. This CDR3 spans 16 amino acids. Germline-derived CDR1 and CDR2 are MNHEY and SVGAGI. The CDR3 sequence: CASSYSVGLEYNEQFF. CDR3 nucleotide sequence: TGTGCCAGCAGTTACTCGGTGGGGTTGGAGTACAATGAGCAGTTCTTC.

This clonotype has ten or more counts. The V and J genes are TRBV11-2 and TRBJ1-6; D may be TRBD1 (6 bases). Germline CDR1 reads SGHAT; CDR2 reads FQNNGV. The CDR3 totals 15 residues. V dropped 4 bases and J dropped 10 bases, with 17 bases sitting between them. The CDR3, as DNA: TGTGCCAGCAGCTCCACAGGGACGTCGGCCTCACCCCTCCACTTT. As protein: CASSSTGTSASPLHF.

V gene TRBV9 combines with J gene TRBJ1-1; a weak D match, TRBD1 (6 bases). The CDR3 length is 15 residues. V dropped 5 bases and J dropped 5 bases, with 19 bases sitting between them. Looked up from germline, CDR1 is SGDLS and CDR2 is YYNGEE. The CDR3 sequence: CASSLTGTSGTEAFF. CDR3 DNA sequence: TGTGCCAGCAGTCTCACCGGGACATCAGGGACTGAAGCTTTCTTT.

The V gene is TRBV20-1, the J gene TRBJ2-1; D is perhaps TRBD2 (6 bases). The ends were cut back, 4 bases at V and 12 bases at J, with 19 bases in the middle. The CDR3 has 13 residues. Per the germline V gene, CDR1 is DFQATT and CDR2 is SNEGSKA (reference sequence). CDR3 nucleotides: TGCAGTGCTAACCCCCCGGGACTCAAGGGGCAGTTCTTC. Translation: CSANPPGLKGQFF.

The V and J genes are TRBV6-2 or TRBV6-3 and TRBJ1-1, with D uncertain. The V gene lost 0 bases and the J gene lost 3 bases, with 17 bases spanning the gap. The CDR3 runs to 17 residues. The germline CDR1 and CDR2 sequences are MNHEY and SVGEGT. CDR3 DNA sequence: TGTGCCAGCAGTTACTCGGCAGACCGCTCCCGGGACACTGAAGCTTTCTTT. Encoded protein: CASSYSADRSRDTEAFF.

V and J are TRBV4-2 and TRBJ1-4; D is undetermined. The CDR3 loop spans 14 amino acids. CDR1 and CDR2 (germline): LGHNA, YNFKEQ. Deletions cut 4 bases from V and 5 bases from J, with 11 bases between. The CDR3 region is CASSPWSQNEKLFF. The CDR3 DNA reads TGTGCCAGCAGCCCGTGGAGTCAAAATGAAAAACTGTTTTTT.

Ten or more counts support this clonotype. The rearrangement joins TRBV5-6 to TRBJ2-2, with 8 bases aligning to TRBD2. The CDR3 loop spans 17 amino acids. V was pared by 2 bases and J by 3 bases, with 9 bases of the junction left unmatched. Looked up from germline, CDR1 is SGHDT and CDR2 is YYEEEE. In DNA, the CDR3 is TGTGCCAGCAGCTTCGGTCCGGGACTAGGATACACCGGGGAGCTGTTTTTT. It yields the protein CASSFGPGLGYTGELFF. The full variable domain, rest sourced from reference TRBV5-6 and TRBJ2-2, is DAGVTQSPTHLIKTRGQQVTLRCSPKSGHDTVSWYQQALGQGPQFIFQYYEEEERQRGNFPDRFSGHQFPNYSSELNVNALLLGDSALYLCASSFGPGLGYTGELFFGEGSRLTVL.

This clonotype was detected a few times. The chain joins TRBV28 to TRBJ1-6, with 8 bases identical to TRBD1. CDR3 size: 14 residues. The V and J ends lost 3 bases and 9 bases, in that order; junction bases with no gene match: 4. The germline V gene encodes CDR1 MDHEN and CDR2 SYDVKM. The DNA of the CDR3 is TGTGCCAGCAGTTTCGCGGACAGGGCTTCACCCCTCCACTTT. Its protein product is CASSFADRASPLHF. The full variable domain, in which reference TRBV28 and TRBJ1-6 provide the parts outside the CDR3, is DVKVTQSSRYLVKRTGEKVFLECVQDMDHENMFWYRQDPGLGLRLIYFSYDVKMKEKGDIPEGYSVSREKKERFSLILESASTNQTSMYLCASSFADRASPLHFGNGTRLTVT.

V gene TRBV29-1 combines with J gene TRBJ2-2; perhaps TRBD2 as D (5 bases). Germline lookup yields CDR1 SQVTM and CDR2 ANQGSEA. V lost 4 bases and J lost 3, with 9 bases in between. The CDR3 consists of 13 residues. The CDR3 coding sequence is TGCAGCGTTGTCAGCGGTGACACCGGGGAGCTGTTTTTT. This encodes CSVVSGDTGELFF.

Here the CDR3 reads CASLLAGVVETQYF. The DNA of the CDR3 is TGTGCCAGCTTACTAGCGGGGGTGGTGGAGACCCAGTACTTC. The chain carries TRBV2 and TRBJ2-5; 11 bases are a match to TRBD2. The CDR3 totals 14 residues. Germline V CDR1 and CDR2: SNHLY, FYNNEI. V was clipped by 8 bases and J by 5 bases; unmatched bases: 7.

Only a few counts were recorded for this clonotype. The chain employs TRBV29-1 and TRBJ2-1, with TRBD2 identical over 7 bases. After removal of 7 bases from V and 10 bases from J, the junction contained 4 bases not matched to a gene. The germline V gene encodes CDR1 SQVTM and CDR2 ANQGSEA. This CDR3 is built from 10 residues. The CDR3 protein is CSAPGGEQFF. DNA of the CDR3: TGCAGCGCCCCCGGGGGGGAGCAGTTCTTC.

V usage is TRBV6-2 or TRBV6-3 and J usage is TRBJ2-7; TRBD2 agrees at 8 bases. Trimming cost V 2 bases and J 2 bases; bases outside gene matches: 5. The CDR3 has 15 amino acids. CDR1 is MNHEY, CDR2 SVGEGT, per germline. CDR3: CASSYAAGVPYEQYF. CDR3 nucleotide sequence: TGTGCCAGCAGTTACGCAGCGGGAGTCCCCTACGAGCAGTACTTC.

V is TRBV9 and J is TRBJ2-2; no definite D call. Trimming removed 5 bases from V and 2 bases from J, with 10 bases in between. This CDR3 has 14 amino acids. The germline CDR1 and CDR2 sequences are SGDLS and YYNGEE. DNA for the CDR3: TGTGCCAGCAGTGCCGACCCAAACACCGGGGAGCTGTTTTTT. Protein: CASSADPNTGELFF.

The genes are TRBV4-1 and TRBJ2-2; the D gene is possibly TRBD1 (6 bases). From germline, CDR1 is MGHRA and CDR2 YSYEKL. V gave up 1 base and J gave up 0 bases, with 9 bases separating them. The CDR3 length is 16 residues. CDR3 sequence reads: CASSQVGTTNTGELFF. DNA for the CDR3: TGCGCCAGCAGCCAAGTGGGGACAACGAACACCGGGGAGCTGTTTTTT.

This clonotype has more than one count but fewer than ten. The chain has TRBV28 and TRBJ2-1; possibly TRBD1 for D (6 bases). The germline CDR1 and CDR2 sequences are MDHEN and SYDVKM. This CDR3 is 15 amino acids long. V lost 7 bases, J lost 5 bases, and 18 bases lay in between. In DNA form, the CDR3 reads TGTGCCAGCATTGATTTTATAGGACAGCACAATGAGCAGTTCTTC. Amino acids: CASIDFIGQHNEQFF.

The sample holds a few counts of this clonotype. The chain has TRBV12-3 or TRBV12-4 and TRBJ1-6, with a weak D call TRBD1 (6 bases). V was shortened by 10 bases and J by 8 bases, with 15 bases between the two germline ends. The CDR3 is 13 amino acids. The CDR3 reads CATRGGGDSPLHF. The DNA of the CDR3 is TGTGCCACCCGGGGAGGGGGTGATTCACCCCTCCACTTT.

The chain combines TRBV30 with TRBJ1-5, with D tentatively TRBD1 (6 bases). This CDR3 is 15 amino acids long. V lost 0 bases, J lost 4 bases, and 13 bases lay in between. CDR1 GTSNPN and CDR2 SVGIG come from the germline V gene (reference sequence). The CDR3 loop is CAWSVGGSMNQPQHF. The CDR3 DNA follows: TGTGCCTGGAGTGTAGGGGGGAGTATGAATCAGCCCCAGCATTTT.